Reported below is one TCR beta chain. What it recognizes is unknown. MiXCR, applied by TCRdb to the RT-PCR reads, yields one record per CDR3 protein. This table has 530,000 or so distinct CDR3 sequences, approximately 10% appearing once. V was clipped by 5 bases and J by 5 bases, with 15 bases between them. From germline, CDR1 is MNHEY and CDR2 SMNVEV (reference sequence). The CDR3 is 14 residues long. This entry comes from a study of response to subunit inactivated influenza vaccine. Study-wide results and limits: There was a suggestion from the authors that each seasonal influenza vaccination recruits few new T cells.

The chain links TRBV27 to TRBJ2-5, with a possible D match to TRBD2 (7 bases). Source: PBMCs from blood, taken on the day of vaccination. The TCR originated in a man between 45 and 60 years old who received an inactivated influenza vaccine. The DNA for the CDR3 is TGTGCCAGCAGTAGGGGGGGGGGCTTGGAGACCCAGTACTTC. It translates to CASSRGGGLETQYF.